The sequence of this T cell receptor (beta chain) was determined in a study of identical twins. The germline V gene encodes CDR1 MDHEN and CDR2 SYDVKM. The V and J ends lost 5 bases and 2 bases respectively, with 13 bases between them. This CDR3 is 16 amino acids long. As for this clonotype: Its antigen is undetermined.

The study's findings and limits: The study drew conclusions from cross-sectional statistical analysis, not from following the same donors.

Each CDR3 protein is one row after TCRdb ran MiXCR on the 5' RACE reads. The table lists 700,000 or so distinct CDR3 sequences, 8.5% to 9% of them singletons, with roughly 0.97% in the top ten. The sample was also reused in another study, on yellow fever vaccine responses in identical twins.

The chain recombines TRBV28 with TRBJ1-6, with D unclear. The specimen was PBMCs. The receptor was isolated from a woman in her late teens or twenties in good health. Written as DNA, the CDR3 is TGTGCCAGCAGTGATATAGCGGGAACCTATAATTCACCCCTCCACTTT. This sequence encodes CASSDIAGTYNSPLHF.